In its sample, the clone carrying this TCR beta chain was seen a few times. What it recognizes is unknown. This CDR3 contains 15 residues. Germline V gene data show CDR1 as SGHNT and CDR2 as YYREEE (reference sequence). Trimming took 3 bases from V and 10 from J; bases not matched to a gene: 6. The source of the sample is a study of memory CD4+ T cells and cytomegalovirus serostatus. Background on the study: This sample comes from healthy Belgian adults, under 10 CMV seropositive, 24 seronegative.

This table comes from immunoSEQ multiplex PCR, and its TCRdb copy is limited to in-frame clones, with some not included. The repertoire holds around 44,000 clones, with 75% to 85% as singletons. Single viable CD3+CD4+CD8-CD45RO+ cells were sorted as the memory CD4+ T cells. Serostatus was set by detecting CMV pp150, pp28, p38, p52 IgG. Whole-study findings and limits: About two fifths of the roughly 150 known CMV-associated TCRbeta sequences appeared in CD4+ memory.

The clonotype was recovered from an adult in good health and CMV-seronegative. J is TRBJ2-1 and V is TRBV5-4, with 14 bases lining up with TRBD2. Sample: memory CD4+ T cells from blood. In DNA form, the CDR3 reads TGTGCCAGCAGCTCTAGACTAGCGGGAGGGGAAGAGCAGTTCTTC. Its protein product is CASSSRLAGGEEQFF.